This T cell receptor beta chain emerged from a study of early stage breast cancer tumors. Study at large: Average read coverage per sample was 9 to 10-fold. Study-wide findings and caveats: Most shared enriched TCRB sequences were commonly generated ones.

CDR1 is MGHRA, CDR2 YSYEKL, per germline. V was trimmed by 4 bases and J by 1 base, leaving 10 bases between them. The CDR3 is made up of 14 amino acids. In the case of this clone: Its antigen is not known.

Each sample had two DNA replicates, around 0.45 ug blood or around 1.5 ug tissue. Here immunoSEQ multiplex PCR was the method, and the copy in TCRdb shows in-frame clones only, minus some. The sample shows thousands of clones, roughly 57% of them seen only once. Roughly 18-55 mg of tissue was diced for each tumor. The clonotype originates from a person aged 50-59 years with breast cancer. Sequenced material: breast tumor tissue. The genes are TRBV4-1 and TRBJ2-5; a weak D match, TRBD1 (6 bases). The CDR3 DNA reads as TGCGCCAGCAGCCCCGGGACATCCCAAGAGACCCAGTACTTC. Translated: CASSPGTSQETQYF.